A selection of T cell receptor beta chains follows, all from one sample in a study of Graves' ophthalmopathy and Graves' hyperthyroidism. TCRdb ran MiXCR on the multiplex PCR reads and lists one entry per CDR3 protein. The profile covers roughly 420,000 distinct CDR3 sequences, with roughly 21% appearing a single time and under 3.5% taken by the ten largest. The sample taken for sequencing was peripheral blood. These receptors came from a woman younger than 35 with stable Graves' hyperthyroidism. The CDR3 runs from the conserved cysteine through the conserved F or W. The D gene is left open where the match is weak. Rows give clone size only sometimes, using once, few, many, or a class for an expanded clone.

V	D	size	J	DNA	CDR3
TRBV6-2/TRBV6-3	.	many	TRBJ1-5	TGTGCCAGCACCCGCAGGTGGGGCAGCAATCAGCCCCAGCATTTT	CASTRRWGSNQPQHF
TRBV7-2	.	few	TRBJ2-5	TGTGCCAGCAGCTTATACACAGAGACCCAGTACTTC	CASSLYTETQYF
TRBV2	.	many	TRBJ2-2	TGTGCCAGCAGTGAAGAACGACTAGGGAACACCGGGGAGCTGTTTTTT	CASSEERLGNTGELFF
TRBV11-1	TRBD2	many	TRBJ2-7	TGTGCCAGCAGCGCCGGGACTAGCGGGAGTAGAGGGTCCTACGAGCAGTACTTC	CASSAGTSGSRGSYEQYF
TRBV12-3/TRBV12-4	.	many	TRBJ2-5	TGTGCCAGCAGTTTATCAGGGGTTGAGACCCAGTACTTC	CASSLSGVETQYF
TRBV6-5	.	.	TRBJ1-1	TGTGCCAGCAGTTACCGGACTGAGGAAGCTTTCTTT	CASSYRTEEAFF
TRBV2	.	.	TRBJ1-2	TGTGCCAGCGGCGAAGTGACAAAACTCTTTGGCTACACCTTC	CASGEVTKLFGYTF
TRBV20-1	.	.	TRBJ2-7	TGCAGTGCTAGATCCCACGAGCAGTACTTC	CSARSHEQYF
TRBV20-1	TRBD2	many	TRBJ2-5	TGCAGTGCTCTAGGGACTAGCGGGAGTTCTCTAGAGACCCAGTACTTC	CSALGTSGSSLETQYF
TRBV20-1	TRBD2	many	TRBJ2-7	TGCAGTGCTACCGGACTAGCGGGAGTTACTGCCTACGAGCAGTACTTC	CSATGLAGVTAYEQYF
TRBV7-3	TRBD1	.	TRBJ2-2	TGTGCCAGCAGCGCACCGGGACAGGGGTTTACCGGGGAGCTGTTTTTT	CASSAPGQGFTGELFF
TRBV6-5	TRBD1	many	TRBJ1-2	TGTGCCAGCAGTTACTCGGGACAGGAAATTAGCACCTTC	CASSYSGQEISTF
TRBV24-1	.	many	TRBJ2-7	TGTGCCACCAGTGATGCCGGGTACGAGCAGTACTTC	CATSDAGYEQYF
TRBV4-1	.	many	TRBJ2-7	TGCGCCAGCAGCCAAGAGGACAGATACGAGCAGTACTTC	CASSQEDRYEQYF
TRBV20-1	.	few	TRBJ1-6	TGCAGTGCCCGGCCAGGGCACGTCTATAATTCACCCCTCCACTTT	CSARPGHVYNSPLHF
TRBV20-1	TRBD2	.	TRBJ2-2	TGCAGTGCTAGGCCCCTCTTACTAGCGGGAGGCCCCACCGGGGAGCTGTTTTTT	CSARPLLLAGGPTGELFF
TRBV20-1	.	many	TRBJ2-5	TGCAGTGCTAGACCGGACCGGGACCACGAAGAGACCCAGTACTTC	CSARPDRDHEETQYF
TRBV6-5	.	.	TRBJ1-3	TGTGCCAGCAGTTACGGAGGGGATGGAAACACCATATATTTT	CASSYGGDGNTIYF
TRBV7-2	TRBD2	many	TRBJ2-4	TGTGCCAGCAGCTCTAGCGGGAGGGCCTCCCTAAGAAACATTCAGTACTTC	CASSSSGRASLRNIQYF
TRBV6-1	TRBD1	many	TRBJ1-3	TGTGCCAGCAGTCCCCTAGGGACAGGGGCCGCTGGAAACACCATATATTTT	CASSPLGTGAAGNTIYF
TRBV5-6	TRBD1	few	TRBJ2-7	TGTGCCAGCAGCCCCAGGGGGCGCGTTTACTACGAGCAGTACTTC	CASSPRGRVYYEQYF
TRBV28	.	many	TRBJ1-2	TGTGCCAGCAGTTCTAACTATGGCTACACCTTC	CASSSNYGYTF
TRBV3-1	.	many	TRBJ1-1	TGTGCCAGCAGCCAAGAAGGCACTGAAGCTTTCTTT	CASSQEGTEAFF
TRBV5-1	.	.	TRBJ1-3	TGCGCCAGCAGCTTGGCCGGTATATGGACTTCTGGAAACACCATATATTTT	CASSLAGIWTSGNTIYF
TRBV12-3/TRBV12-4	.	few	TRBJ2-3	TGTGCCAGCAGTACCGGGACAAAACAGTATTTT	CASSTGTKQYF
TRBV11-1	.	.	TRBJ2-5	TGTGCCAGCAGCTTTGGCGCCGAAGGAGAGACCCAGTACTTC	CASSFGAEGETQYF
TRBV15	.	many	TRBJ1-1	TGTGCCACCAGCAGAGAACAGGCGAACACTGAAGCTTTCTTT	CATSREQANTEAFF
TRBV27	.	.	TRBJ1-1	TGTGCCAGCAGTTACCCGGGACACCCTACAGAAGCTTTCTTT	CASSYPGHPTEAFF
TRBV7-9	TRBD2	.	TRBJ2-4	TGTGCCAGCAGCGGCCGCCGGGAGGGCCTCAAAAACATTCAGTACTTC	CASSGRREGLKNIQYF
TRBV7-2	TRBD2	many	TRBJ2-5	TGTGCCAGCAGCCCCCGTAGGACTAGCCCAGAGACCCAGTACTTC	CASSPRRTSPETQYF
TRBV12-3/TRBV12-4	.	few	TRBJ1-1	TGTGCCAGCAGTTTAATCCGGGGAATGAACACTGAAGCTTTCTTT	CASSLIRGMNTEAFF
TRBV11-2	.	few	TRBJ2-7	TGTGCCAGCAGACAAACCACAGGGCCCGAGCAGTACTTC	CASRQTTGPEQYF
TRBV11-2	.	many	TRBJ2-2	TGTGCCAGCAGCCAGATGTCTCAGAGATCGAACACCGGGGAGCTGTTTTTT	CASSQMSQRSNTGELFF
TRBV9	.	few	TRBJ2-7	TGTGCCAGCAGCGTAGCACGCCGCGTGAGGGAGCAGTACTTC	CASSVARRVREQYF
TRBV24-1	.	many	TRBJ1-5	TGTGCCACCAGTGAACTTAAGGGCTCTAGCAATCAGCCCCAGCATTTT	CATSELKGSSNQPQHF
TRBV7-8	TRBD1	many	TRBJ1-5	TGTGCCAGCAGCTTATTTCAGGGGGCCAGTCAGCCCCAGCATTTT	CASSLFQGASQPQHF
TRBV20-1	.	.	TRBJ1-2	TGCAGTGCTAGCGCGGGGGACAACTATGGCTACACCTTC	CSASAGDNYGYTF
TRBV7-6	TRBD1	.	TRBJ2-7	TGTGCCAGCAGCTTCTTTGCGACAGGGGGTAGCCCCTACGAGCAGTACTTC	CASSFFATGGSPYEQYF
TRBV29-1	.	few	TRBJ1-2	TGCAGCGTTGTTGGGGGGATAAACTATGGCTACACCTTC	CSVVGGINYGYTF
TRBV6-2/TRBV6-3	.	many	TRBJ2-2	TGTGCCAGCAGTTACCCCGACAGACTACAGACCGTCGGCACCGGGGAGCTGTTTTTT	CASSYPDRLQTVGTGELFF
TRBV12-3/TRBV12-4	.	many	TRBJ1-2	TGTGCCAGCAGTGCCACCCTACTCTATGGCTACACCTTC	CASSATLLYGYTF
TRBV5-1	.	.	TRBJ2-7	TGCGCCAGCAGCGTGGACCCGTCCTACGAGCAGTACTTC	CASSVDPSYEQYF
TRBV2	.	.	TRBJ1-5	TGTGCCAGCAGTGAGGAGATGAGGGAGATTGGCAATCAGCCCCAGCATTTT	CASSEEMREIGNQPQHF
TRBV6-1	TRBD1	many	TRBJ1-1	TGTGCCAGCAGGTGGACAGGGGGTGGGAGCACTGAAGCTTTCTTT	CASRWTGGGSTEAFF
TRBV6-1	.	many	TRBJ1-1	TGTGCCAGCAGCCCTACCTACAGGGTCACTGAAGCTTTCTTT	CASSPTYRVTEAFF
TRBV27	TRBD1	many	TRBJ1-2	TGTGCCAGCAGACCACGGACAGGGGGCTATTATGGCTACACCTTC	CASRPRTGGYYGYTF